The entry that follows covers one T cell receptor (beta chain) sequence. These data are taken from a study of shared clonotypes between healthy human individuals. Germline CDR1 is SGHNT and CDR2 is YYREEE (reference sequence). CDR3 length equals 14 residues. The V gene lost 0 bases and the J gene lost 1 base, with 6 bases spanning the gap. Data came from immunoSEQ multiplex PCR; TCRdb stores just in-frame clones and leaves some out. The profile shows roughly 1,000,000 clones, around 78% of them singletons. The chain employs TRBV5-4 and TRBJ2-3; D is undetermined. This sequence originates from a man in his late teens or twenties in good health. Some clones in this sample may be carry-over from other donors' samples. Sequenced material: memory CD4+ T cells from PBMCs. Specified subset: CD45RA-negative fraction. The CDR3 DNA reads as TGTGCCAGCAGCTTGGATATCCGCACAGATACGCAGTATTTT. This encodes CASSLDIRTDTQYF.